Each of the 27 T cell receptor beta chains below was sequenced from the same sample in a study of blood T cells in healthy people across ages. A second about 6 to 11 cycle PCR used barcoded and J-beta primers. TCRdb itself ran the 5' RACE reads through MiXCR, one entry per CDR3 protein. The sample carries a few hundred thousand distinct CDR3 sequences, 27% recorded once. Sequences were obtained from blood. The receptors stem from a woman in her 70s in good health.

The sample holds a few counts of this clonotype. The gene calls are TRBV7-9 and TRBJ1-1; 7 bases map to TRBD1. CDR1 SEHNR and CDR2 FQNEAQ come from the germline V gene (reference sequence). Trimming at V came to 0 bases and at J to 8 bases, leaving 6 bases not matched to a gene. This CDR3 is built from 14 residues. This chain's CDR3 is CASSLAGQPMEAFF. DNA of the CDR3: TGTGCCAGCAGCTTAGCGGGACAGCCTATGGAAGCTTTCTTT.

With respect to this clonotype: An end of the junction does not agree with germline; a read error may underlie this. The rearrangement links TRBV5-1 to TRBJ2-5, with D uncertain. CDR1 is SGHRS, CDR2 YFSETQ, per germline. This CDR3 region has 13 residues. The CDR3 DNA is TGCACCAGCAGCTTATTCCCCCAAGAGACCCAGTACTTC. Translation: CTSSLFPQETQYF.

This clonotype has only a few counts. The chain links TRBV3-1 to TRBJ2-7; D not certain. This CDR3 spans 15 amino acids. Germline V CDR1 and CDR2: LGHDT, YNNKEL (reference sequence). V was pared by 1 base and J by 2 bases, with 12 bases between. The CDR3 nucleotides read TGTGCCAGCAGCCAAGCTGGGGTCTTTCCCTACGAGCAGTACTTC. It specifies CASSQAGVFPYEQYF.

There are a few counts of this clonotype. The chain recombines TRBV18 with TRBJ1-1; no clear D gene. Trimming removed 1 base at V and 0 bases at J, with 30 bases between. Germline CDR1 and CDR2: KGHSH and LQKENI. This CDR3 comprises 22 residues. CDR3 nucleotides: TGTGCCAGCTCACCACACCCCATTACCGGACGGACGACAAAAACAATGAACACTGAAGCTTTCTTT. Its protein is CASSPHPITGRTTKTMNTEAFF.

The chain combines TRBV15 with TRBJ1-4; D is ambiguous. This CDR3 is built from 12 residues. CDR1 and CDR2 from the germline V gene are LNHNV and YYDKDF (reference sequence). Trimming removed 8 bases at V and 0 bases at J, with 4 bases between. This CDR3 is CATSSTNEKLFF. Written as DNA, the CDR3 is TGTGCCACCTCGTCAACTAATGAAAAACTGTTTTTT.

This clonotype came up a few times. The CDR3 DNA sequence: TGCGCCAGCCGTTTAGACCCGGGATCTAATGAAAAACTGTTTTTT. Translating gives CASRLDPGSNEKLFF. The V and J genes are TRBV5-1 and TRBJ1-4; D is undetermined. CDR3 length: 15 amino acids. Trimming took 7 bases from V and 3 from J, leaving 16 bases between them. Germline CDR1 SGHRS, CDR2 YFSETQ.

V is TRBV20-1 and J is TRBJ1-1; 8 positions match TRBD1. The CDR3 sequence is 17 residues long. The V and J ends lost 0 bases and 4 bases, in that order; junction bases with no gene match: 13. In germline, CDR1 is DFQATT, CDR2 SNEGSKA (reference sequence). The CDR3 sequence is CSARDSGTGRPGTEAFF. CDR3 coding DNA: TGCAGTGCTAGAGATTCAGGGACAGGCCGTCCAGGCACTGAAGCTTTCTTT.

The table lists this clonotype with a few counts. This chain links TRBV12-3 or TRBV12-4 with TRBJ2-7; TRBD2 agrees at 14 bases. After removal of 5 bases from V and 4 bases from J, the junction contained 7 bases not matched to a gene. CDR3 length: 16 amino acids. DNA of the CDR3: TGTGCCAGCAGTCCGACTAGCGGGGGGGCCCGGTACGAGCAGTACTTC. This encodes CASSPTSGGARYEQYF.

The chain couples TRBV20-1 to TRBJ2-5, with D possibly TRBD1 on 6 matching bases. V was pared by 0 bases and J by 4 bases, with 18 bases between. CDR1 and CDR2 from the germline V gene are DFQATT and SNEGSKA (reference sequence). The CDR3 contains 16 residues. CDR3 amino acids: CSARDPQGSGRETQYF. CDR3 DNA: TGCAGTGCTAGAGACCCACAGGGATCTGGTCGAGAGACCCAGTACTTC.

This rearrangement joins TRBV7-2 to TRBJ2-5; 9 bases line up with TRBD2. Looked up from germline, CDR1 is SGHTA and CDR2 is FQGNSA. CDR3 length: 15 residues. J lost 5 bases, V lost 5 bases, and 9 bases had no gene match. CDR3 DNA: TGTGCCAGCAGCAACCCGACTAGCGGATACGAGACCCAGTACTTC. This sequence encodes CASSNPTSGYETQYF. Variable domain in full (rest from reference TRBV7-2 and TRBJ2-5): GAGVSQSPSNKVTEKGKDVELRCDPISGHTALYWYRQSLGQGLEFLIYFQGNSAPDKSGLPSDRFSAERTGGSVSTLTIQRTQQEDSAVYLCASSNPTSGYETQYFGPGTRLLVL.

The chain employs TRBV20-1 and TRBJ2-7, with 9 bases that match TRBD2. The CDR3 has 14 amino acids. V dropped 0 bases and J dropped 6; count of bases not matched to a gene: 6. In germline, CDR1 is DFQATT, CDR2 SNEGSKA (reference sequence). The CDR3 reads CSARDVGGGAEQYF. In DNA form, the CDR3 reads TGCAGTGCTAGAGATGTGGGCGGGGGGGCCGAGCAGTACTTC.

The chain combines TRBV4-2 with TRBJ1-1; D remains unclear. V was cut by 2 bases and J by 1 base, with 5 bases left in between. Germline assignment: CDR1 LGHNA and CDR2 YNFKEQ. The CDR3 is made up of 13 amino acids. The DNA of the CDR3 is TGTGCCAGCAGCCAACGTCGGAACACTGAAGCTTTCTTT. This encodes CASSQRRNTEAFF.

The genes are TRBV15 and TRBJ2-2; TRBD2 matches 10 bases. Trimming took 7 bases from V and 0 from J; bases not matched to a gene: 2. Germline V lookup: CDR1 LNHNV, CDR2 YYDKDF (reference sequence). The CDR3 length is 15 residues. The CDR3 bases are TGTGCCACCATTAGCGGGGGGTCGAACACCGGGGAGCTGTTTTTT. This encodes CATISGGSNTGELFF.

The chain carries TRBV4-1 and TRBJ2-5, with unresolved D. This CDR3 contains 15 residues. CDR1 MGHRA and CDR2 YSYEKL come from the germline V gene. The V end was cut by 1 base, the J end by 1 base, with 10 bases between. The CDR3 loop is CASSQVGSLQETQYF. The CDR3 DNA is TGCGCCAGCAGCCAAGTAGGTTCCCTCCAAGAGACCCAGTACTTC.

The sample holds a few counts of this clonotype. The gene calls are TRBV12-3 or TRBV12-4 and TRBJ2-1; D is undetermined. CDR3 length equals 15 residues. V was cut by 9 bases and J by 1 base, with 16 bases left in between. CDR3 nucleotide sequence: TGTGCCAGGGGCGATCAACTCCGATCCTACAATGAGCAGTTCTTC. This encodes CARGDQLRSYNEQFF.

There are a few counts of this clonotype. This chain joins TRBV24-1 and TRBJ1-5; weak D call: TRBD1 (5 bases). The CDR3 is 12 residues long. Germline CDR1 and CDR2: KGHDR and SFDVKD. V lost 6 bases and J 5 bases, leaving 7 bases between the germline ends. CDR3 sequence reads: CATSWGDQPQHF. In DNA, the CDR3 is TGTGCCACCAGTTGGGGGGATCAGCCCCAGCATTTT.

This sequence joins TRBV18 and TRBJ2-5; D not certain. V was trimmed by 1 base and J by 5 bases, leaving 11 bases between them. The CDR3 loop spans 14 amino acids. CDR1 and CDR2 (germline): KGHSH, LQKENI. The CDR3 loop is CASSPQEGRETQYF. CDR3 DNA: TGTGCCAGCTCACCACAGGAAGGGCGGGAGACCCAGTACTTC.

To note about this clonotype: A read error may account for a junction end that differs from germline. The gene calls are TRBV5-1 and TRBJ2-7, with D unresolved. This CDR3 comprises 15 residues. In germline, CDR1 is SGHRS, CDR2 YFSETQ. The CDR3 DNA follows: TGCGCCAGCAGTCCCGAGTTGACTGTTCCCTACGAACAGTACTTC. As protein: CASSPELTVPYEQYF.

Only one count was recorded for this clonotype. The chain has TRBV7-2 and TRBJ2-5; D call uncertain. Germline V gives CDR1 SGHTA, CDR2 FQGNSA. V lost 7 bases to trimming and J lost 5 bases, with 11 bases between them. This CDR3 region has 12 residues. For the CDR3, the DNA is TGTGCCAGCACGCAAGCGAGGGAGACCCAGTACTTC. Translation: CASTQARETQYF.

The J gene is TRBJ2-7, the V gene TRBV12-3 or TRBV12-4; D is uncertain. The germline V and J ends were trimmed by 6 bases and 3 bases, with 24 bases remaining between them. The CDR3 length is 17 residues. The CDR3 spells CASSHNPGALPGYEQYF. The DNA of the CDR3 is TGTGCCAGCAGCCACAACCCGGGCGCCTTGCCTGGCTACGAGCAGTACTTC.

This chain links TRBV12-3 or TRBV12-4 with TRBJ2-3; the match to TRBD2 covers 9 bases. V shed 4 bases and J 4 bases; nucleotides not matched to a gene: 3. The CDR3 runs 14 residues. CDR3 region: CASSSTSGSDTQYF. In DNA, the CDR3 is TGTGCCAGCAGTTCGACTAGCGGCTCAGATACGCAGTATTTT.

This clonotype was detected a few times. CDR3 DNA sequence: TGTGCTAGTGGCCTCAGGGGCGACCAGCCCCAGCATTTT. This codes for CASGLRGDQPQHF. V usage is TRBV12-5 and J usage is TRBJ1-5, with D possibly being TRBD1 (6 bases). Germline V gene data show CDR1 as LGHNT and CDR2 as FRNRAP. The V gene lost 6 bases and the J gene lost 7 bases, with 13 bases spanning the gap. CDR3 length equals 13 residues.

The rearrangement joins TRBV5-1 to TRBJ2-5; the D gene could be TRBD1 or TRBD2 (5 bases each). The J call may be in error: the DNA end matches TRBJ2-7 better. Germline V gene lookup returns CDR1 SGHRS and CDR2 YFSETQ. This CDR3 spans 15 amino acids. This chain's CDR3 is CASSLVGDGIYEQYF. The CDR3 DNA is TGCGCCAGCAGCTTGGTTGGGGACGGAATCTACGAGCAGTACTTC.

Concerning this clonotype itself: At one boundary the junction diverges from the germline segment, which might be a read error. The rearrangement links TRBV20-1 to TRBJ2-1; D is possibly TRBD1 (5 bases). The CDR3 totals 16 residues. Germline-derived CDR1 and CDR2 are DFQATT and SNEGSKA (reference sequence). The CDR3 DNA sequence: TGCAGTCCTAGGTCCCTGGGGCTCAGCTCCTACAATGAGCAGTTCTTC. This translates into CSPRSLGLSSYNEQFF.

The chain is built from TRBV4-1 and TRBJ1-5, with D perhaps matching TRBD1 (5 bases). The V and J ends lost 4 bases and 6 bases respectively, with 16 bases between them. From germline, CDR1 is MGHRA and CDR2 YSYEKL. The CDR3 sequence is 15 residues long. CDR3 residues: CASSPTLHGTQPQHF. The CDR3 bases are TGCGCCAGCAGCCCGACCCTCCACGGGACTCAGCCCCAGCATTTT.

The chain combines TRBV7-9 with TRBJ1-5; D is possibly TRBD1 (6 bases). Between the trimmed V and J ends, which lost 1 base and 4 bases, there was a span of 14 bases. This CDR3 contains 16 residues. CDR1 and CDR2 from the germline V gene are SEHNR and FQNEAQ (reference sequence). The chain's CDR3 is CASSLEAGAFNQPQHF. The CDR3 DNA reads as TGTGCCAGCAGCTTAGAGGCAGGGGCCTTTAATCAGCCCCAGCATTTT.

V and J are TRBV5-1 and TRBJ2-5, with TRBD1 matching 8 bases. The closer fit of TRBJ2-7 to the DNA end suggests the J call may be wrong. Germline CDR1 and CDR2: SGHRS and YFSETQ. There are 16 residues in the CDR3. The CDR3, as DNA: TGCGCCAGCAGCTCGGCCCCGGGACAGGTTACCTACGAGCAGTACTTC. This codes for CASSSAPGQVTYEQYF.